This TCR beta chain was recovered during a study of control samples from healthy donors and cancer patients. Profiled with immunoSEQ multiplex PCR; TCRdb holds only in-frame clones, not every one. The profile covers 100,000 to 150,000 clones, with roughly 92% appearing a single time and roughly 6% taken by the ten largest. Looked up from germline, CDR1 is SGHRS and CDR2 is YFSETQ. The CDR3 runs 16 residues. Unmatched junction bases numbered 2, after V lost 0 bases and J lost 0 bases. V and J are TRBV5-1 and TRBJ2-1; 8 positions match TRBD1. The TCR was taken from a man between 18 and 29 years old in good health. Sample: blood. Here the CDR3 DNA reads TGCGCCAGCAGCTTGGAGGGGACAGGCTCCTACAATGAGCAGTTCTTC. It codes for CASSLEGTGSYNEQFF.